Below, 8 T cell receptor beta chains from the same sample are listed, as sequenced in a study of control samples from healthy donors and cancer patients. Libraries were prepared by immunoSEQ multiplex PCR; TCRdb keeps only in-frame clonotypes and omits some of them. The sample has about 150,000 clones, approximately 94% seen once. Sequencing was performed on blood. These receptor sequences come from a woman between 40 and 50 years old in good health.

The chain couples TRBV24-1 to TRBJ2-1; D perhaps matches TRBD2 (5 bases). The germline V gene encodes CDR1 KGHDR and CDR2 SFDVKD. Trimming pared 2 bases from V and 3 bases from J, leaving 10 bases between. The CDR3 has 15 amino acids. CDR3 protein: CATSDSGLNYNEQFF. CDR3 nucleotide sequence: TGTGCCACCAGTGATTCCGGACTCAACTACAATGAGCAGTTCTTC.

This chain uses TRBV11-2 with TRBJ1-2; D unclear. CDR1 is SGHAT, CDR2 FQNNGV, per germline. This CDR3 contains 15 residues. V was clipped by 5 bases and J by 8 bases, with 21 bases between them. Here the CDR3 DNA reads TGTGCCAGCAGCCCCCCCGCGACCACGGTTTGGGGCTACACCTTC. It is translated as CASSPPATTVWGYTF.

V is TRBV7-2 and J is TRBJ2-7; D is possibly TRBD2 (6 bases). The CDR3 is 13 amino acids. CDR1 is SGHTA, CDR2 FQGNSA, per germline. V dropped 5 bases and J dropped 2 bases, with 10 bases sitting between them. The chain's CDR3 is CASSHGGAYEQYF. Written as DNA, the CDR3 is TGTGCCAGCAGCCACGGAGGGGCCTACGAGCAGTACTTC.

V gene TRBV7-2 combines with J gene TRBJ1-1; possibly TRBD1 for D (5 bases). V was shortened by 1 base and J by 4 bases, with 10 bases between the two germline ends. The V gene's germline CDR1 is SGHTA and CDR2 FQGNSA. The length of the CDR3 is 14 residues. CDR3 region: CASSLGVGATEAFF. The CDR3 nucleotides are TGTGCCAGCAGCTTAGGGGTAGGGGCCACTGAAGCTTTCTTT.

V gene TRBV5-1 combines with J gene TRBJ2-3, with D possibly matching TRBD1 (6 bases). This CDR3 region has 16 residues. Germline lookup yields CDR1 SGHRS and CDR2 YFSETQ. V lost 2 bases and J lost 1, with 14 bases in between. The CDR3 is CASSLQGSRGTDTQYF. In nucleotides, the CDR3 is TGCGCCAGCAGCTTACAGGGAAGCAGGGGCACAGATACGCAGTATTTT.

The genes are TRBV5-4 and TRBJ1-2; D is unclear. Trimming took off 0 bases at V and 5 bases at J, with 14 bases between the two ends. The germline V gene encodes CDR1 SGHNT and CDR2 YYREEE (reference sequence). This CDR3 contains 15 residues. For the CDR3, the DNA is TGTGCCAGCAGCTTGGCCGACGGGGTTATTTATGGCTACACCTTC. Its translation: CASSLADGVIYGYTF.

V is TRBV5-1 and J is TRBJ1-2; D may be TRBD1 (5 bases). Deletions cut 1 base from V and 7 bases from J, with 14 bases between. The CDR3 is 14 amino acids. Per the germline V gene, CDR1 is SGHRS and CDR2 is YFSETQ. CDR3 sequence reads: CASSLRQSDLGYTF. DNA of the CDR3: TGCGCCAGCAGCTTGCGACAGTCAGATCTTGGCTACACCTTC.

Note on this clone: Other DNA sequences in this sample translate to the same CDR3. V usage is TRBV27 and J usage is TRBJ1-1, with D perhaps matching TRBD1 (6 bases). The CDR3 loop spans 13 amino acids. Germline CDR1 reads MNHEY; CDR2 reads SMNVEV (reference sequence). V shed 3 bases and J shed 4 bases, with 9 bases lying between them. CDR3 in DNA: TGTGCCAGCAGTTTGAGGGGGTCCACTGAAGCTTTCTTT. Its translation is CASSLRGSTEAFF.